This T cell receptor (beta chain) comes out of a study of cytotoxic CD8 clonotypes in ibrutinib-treated CLL. Study overall: Partial responses numbered approximately 24 and complete responses 2; after a median about 68 months, around 14 stayed remitted and roughly twelve progressed. The study, taken as a whole, reports: Whereas clonality rose at ibrutinib response, it declined toward baseline at progression. Public clonotypes, found uncommonly, either contracted or stayed stable on treatment.

Trimming took off 4 bases at V and 4 bases at J, with 10 bases between the two ends. Germline CDR1 and CDR2: SQVTM and ANQGSEA. The CDR3 is 13 amino acids. Notes on this clone: No antigen is known for it.

Depth targeted 1 in 200,000 to 1 in 1 million T cells, averaging around 9.5x coverage per clonotype. TCRdb keeps only in-frame clones here, not all; method: immunoSEQ multiplex PCR. The data hold roughly 250,000 clones, with less than 75% observed a single time. The TCR was taken from a human donor with chronic lymphocytic leukemia. J is TRBJ2-2 and V is TRBV29-1; no clear D gene. Material: PBMCs, obtained after 24 months of ibrutinib treatment. The CDR3 loop is CSVAESATGELFF. DNA for the CDR3: TGCAGCGTTGCTGAATCCGCCACCGGGGAGCTGTTTTTT.